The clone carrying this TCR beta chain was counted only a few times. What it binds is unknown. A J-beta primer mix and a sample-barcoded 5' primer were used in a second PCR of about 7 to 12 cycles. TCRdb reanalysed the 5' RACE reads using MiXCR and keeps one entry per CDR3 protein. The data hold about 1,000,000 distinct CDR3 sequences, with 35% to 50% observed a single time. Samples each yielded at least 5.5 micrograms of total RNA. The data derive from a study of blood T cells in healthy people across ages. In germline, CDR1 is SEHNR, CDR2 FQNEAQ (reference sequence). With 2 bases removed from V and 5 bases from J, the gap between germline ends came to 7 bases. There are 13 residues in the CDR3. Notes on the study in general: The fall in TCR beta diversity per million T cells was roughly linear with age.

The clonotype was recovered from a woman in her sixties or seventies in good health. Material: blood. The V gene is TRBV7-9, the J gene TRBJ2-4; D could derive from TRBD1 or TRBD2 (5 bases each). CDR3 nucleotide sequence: TGTGCCAGCAGCTTACAGGGACAAAACATTCAGTACTTC. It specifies CASSLQGQNIQYF.